The T cell receptor (beta chain) described here comes from a study of blood T cell repertoires in COVID-19. Study overall: Material from acute and convalescent COVID-19 was sourced from the United States, Italy and Spain. T cells, B-cell-depleted T cells, or PBMCs provided the cDNA or gDNA that served as material.

Patients from Seattle were sampled longitudinally, starting during active infection. Per the authors' pipeline: Scientists estimated how many nucleated cells there were by amplifying reference gene primers. Sequencing used immunoSEQ multiplex PCR; TCRdb keeps in-frame clones, though not all of them. V, J and clone size are those of that table, while D and trimming were read from the DNA. The profile shows approximately 140,000 clones, roughly 85% of them singletons. The CDR3 runs to 13 residues. V lost 1 base and J 3 bases, leaving 6 bases between the germline ends. Germline lookup yields CDR1 MNHNY and CDR2 SVGAGI (reference sequence).

The V call is TRBV6-6, the J call TRBJ2-5, with unresolved D. The sequencing input was peripheral blood. The sequence came from a woman aged 60 to 75 with COVID-19, enrolled during active disease. The CDR3 loop is CASSYYSEETQYF. The DNA of the CDR3 is TGTGCCAGCAGTTACTACAGTGAAGAGACCCAGTACTTC.